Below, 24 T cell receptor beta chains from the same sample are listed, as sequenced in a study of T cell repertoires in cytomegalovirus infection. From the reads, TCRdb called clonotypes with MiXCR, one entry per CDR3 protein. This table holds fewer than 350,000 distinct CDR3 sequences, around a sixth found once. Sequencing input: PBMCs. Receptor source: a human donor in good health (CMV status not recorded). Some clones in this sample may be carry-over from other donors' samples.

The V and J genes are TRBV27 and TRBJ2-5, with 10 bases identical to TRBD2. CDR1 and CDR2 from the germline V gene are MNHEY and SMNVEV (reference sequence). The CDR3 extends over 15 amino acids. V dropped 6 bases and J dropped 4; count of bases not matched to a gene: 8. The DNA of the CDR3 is TGTGCCAGCAGGGAGCGGGGGGGCCTGGGAGAGACCCAGTACTTC. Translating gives CASRERGGLGETQYF.

The CDR3 sequence: CASSRRQGRNSPLHF. DNA for the CDR3: TGTGCCAGCAGCCGCAGACAGGGAAGGAATTCACCCCTCCACTTT. The chain uses TRBV7-2 and TRBJ1-6, with 7 bases identical to TRBD1. CDR1 and CDR2 from the germline V gene are SGHTA and FQGNSA. Trimming took 5 bases from V and 7 from J; bases not matched to a gene: 8. The CDR3 runs 15 residues.

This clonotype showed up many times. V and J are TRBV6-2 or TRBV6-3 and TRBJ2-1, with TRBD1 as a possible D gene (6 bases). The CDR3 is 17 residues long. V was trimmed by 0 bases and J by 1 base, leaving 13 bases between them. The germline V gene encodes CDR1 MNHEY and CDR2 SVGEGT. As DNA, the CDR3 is TGTGCCAGCAGTTACTCGATACCAGGGGAGTCCTACAATGAGCAGTTCTTC. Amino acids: CASSYSIPGESYNEQFF.

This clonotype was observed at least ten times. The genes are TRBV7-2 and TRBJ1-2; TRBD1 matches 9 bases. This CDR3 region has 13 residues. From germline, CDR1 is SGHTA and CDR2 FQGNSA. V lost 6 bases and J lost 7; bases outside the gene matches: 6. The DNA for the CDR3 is TGTGCCAGCAGTTCGGGACAGGGTGGTGGCTACACCTTC. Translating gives CASSSGQGGGYTF.

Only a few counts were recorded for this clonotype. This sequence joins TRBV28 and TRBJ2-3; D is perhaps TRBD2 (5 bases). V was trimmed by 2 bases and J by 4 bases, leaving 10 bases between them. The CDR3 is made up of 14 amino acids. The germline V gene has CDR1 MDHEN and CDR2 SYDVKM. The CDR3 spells CASSLPGSADTQYF. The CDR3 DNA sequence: TGTGCCAGCAGTTTACCGGGGTCGGCAGATACGCAGTATTTT.

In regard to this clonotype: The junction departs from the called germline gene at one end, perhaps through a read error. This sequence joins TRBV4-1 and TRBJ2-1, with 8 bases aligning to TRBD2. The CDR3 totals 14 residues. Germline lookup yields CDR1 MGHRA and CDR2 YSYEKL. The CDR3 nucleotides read TGTCCCAGCAGCCCTGGACTAGCTGACAATGAGCAGTTCTTC. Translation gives CPSSPGLADNEQFF.

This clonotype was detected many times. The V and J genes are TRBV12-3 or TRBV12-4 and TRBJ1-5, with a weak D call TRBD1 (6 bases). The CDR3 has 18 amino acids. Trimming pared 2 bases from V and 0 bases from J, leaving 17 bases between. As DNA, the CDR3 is TGTGCCAGCAGTTTATTCTCCCGGGGGCTAAATAGCAATCAGCCCCAGCATTTT. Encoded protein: CASSLFSRGLNSNQPQHF.

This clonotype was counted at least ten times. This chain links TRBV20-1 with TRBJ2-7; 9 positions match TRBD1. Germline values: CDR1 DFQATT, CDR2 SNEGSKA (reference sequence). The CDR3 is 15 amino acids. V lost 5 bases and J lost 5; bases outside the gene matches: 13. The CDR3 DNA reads TGCAGTGCTCGGGGACCGGGACAGGGTATCCACGAGCAGTACTTC. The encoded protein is CSARGPGQGIHEQYF.

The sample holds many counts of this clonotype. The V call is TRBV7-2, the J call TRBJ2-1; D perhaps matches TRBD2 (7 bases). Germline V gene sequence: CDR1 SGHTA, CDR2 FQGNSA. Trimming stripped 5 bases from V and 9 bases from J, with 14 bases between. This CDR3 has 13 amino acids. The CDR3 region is CASSLGGPVEQFF. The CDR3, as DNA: TGTGCCAGCAGCCTGGGGGGGCCGGTTGAGCAGTTCTTC. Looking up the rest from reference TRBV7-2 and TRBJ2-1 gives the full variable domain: GAGVSQSPSNKVTEKGKDVELRCDPISGHTALYWYRQSLGQGLEFLIYFQGNSAPDKSGLPSDRFSAERTGGSVSTLTIQRTQQEDSAVYLCASSLGGPVEQFFGPGTRLTVL.

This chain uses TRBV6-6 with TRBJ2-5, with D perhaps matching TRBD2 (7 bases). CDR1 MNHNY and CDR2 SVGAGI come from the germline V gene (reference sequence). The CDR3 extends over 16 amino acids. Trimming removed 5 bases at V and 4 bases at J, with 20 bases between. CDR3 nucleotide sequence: TGTGCCAGCAGTCCTAGCGCGGGGGCCTTAGGAGAGACCCAGTACTTC. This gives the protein CASSPSAGALGETQYF.

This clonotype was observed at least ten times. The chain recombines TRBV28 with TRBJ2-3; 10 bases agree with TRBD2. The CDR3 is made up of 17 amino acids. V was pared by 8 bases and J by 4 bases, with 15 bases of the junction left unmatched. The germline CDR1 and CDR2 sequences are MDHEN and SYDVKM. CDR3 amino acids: CASPPPGSGGAPDTQYF. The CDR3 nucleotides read TGTGCCAGCCCCCCCCCGGGAAGCGGGGGGGCTCCAGATACGCAGTATTTT.

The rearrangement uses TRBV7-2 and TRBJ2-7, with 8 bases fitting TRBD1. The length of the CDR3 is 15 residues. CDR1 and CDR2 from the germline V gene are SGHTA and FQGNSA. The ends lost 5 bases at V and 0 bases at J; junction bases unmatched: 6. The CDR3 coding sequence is TGTGCCAGCAGCCCAACAGGGGGGAGCTCCTACGAGCAGTACTTC. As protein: CASSPTGGSSYEQYF. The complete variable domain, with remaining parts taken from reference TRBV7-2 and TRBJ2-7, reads GAGVSQSPSNKVTEKGKDVELRCDPISGHTALYWYRQSLGQGLEFLIYFQGNSAPDKSGLPSDRFSAERTGGSVSTLTIQRTQQEDSAVYLCASSPTGGSSYEQYFGPGTRLTVT.

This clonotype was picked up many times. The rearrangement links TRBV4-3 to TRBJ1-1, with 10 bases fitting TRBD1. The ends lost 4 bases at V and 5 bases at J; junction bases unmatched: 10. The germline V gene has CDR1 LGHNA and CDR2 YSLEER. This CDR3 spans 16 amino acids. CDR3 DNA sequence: TGCGCCAGCAGCCCAGGAGATCGGACAGGGGGTACTGAAGCTTTCTTT. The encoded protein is CASSPGDRTGGTEAFF.

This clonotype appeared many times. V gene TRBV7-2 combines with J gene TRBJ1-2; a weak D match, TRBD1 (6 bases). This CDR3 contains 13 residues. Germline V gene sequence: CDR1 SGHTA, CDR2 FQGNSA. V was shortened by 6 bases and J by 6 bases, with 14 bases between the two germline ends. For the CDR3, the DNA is TGTGCCAGCAGGCAAGACAGGTCCAATGGCTACACCTTC. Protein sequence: CASRQDRSNGYTF.

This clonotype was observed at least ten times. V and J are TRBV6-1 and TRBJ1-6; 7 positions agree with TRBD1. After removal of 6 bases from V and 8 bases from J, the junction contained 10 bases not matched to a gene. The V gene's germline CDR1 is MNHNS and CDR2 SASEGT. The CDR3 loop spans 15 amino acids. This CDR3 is CASRVDRVSDSPLHF. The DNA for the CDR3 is TGTGCCAGCAGGGTAGACAGGGTCTCCGATTCACCCCTCCACTTT.

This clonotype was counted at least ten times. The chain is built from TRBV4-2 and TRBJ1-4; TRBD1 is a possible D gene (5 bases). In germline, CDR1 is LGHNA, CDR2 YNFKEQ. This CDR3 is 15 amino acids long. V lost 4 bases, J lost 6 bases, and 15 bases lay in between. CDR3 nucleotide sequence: TGTGCCAGCAGCCCCTCCGGGGGAGGTCATGAAAAACTGTTTTTT. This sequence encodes CASSPSGGGHEKLFF.

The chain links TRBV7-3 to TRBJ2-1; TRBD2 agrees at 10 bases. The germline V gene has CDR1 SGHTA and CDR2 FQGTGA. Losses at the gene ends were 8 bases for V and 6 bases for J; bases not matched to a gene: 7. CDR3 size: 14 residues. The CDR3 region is CASGAGLASNEQFF. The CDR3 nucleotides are TGTGCCAGCGGGGCGGGACTAGCGAGCAATGAGCAGTTCTTC.

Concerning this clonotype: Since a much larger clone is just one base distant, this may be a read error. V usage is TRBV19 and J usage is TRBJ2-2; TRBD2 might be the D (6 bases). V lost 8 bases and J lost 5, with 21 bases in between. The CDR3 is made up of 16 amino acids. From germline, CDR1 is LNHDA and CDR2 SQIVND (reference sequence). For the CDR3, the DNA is TGTGCCAGTTCCCCTGACGGGTCTGGGGGGACCGGGGAGCTGTTTTTT. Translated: CASSPDGSGGTGELFF.

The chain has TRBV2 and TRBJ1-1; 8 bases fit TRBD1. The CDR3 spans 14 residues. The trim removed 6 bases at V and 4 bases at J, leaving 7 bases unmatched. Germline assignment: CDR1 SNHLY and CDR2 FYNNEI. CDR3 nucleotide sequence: TGTGCCAGCAGACAGGGGGAGGCGGGCACTGAAGCTTTCTTT. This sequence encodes CASRQGEAGTEAFF.

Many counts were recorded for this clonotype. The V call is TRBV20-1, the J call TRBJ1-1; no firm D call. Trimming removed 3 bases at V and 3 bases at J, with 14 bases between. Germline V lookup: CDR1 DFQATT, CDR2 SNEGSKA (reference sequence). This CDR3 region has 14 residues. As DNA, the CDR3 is TGCAGTGCTAGTCTAGAAGAGGGCTACACTGAAGCTTTCTTT. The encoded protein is CSASLEEGYTEAFF.

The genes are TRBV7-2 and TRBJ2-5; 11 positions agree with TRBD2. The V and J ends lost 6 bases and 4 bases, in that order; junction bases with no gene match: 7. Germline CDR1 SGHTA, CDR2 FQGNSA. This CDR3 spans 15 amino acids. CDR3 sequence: CASSFSGGASETQYF. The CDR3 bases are TGTGCCAGCAGTTTTAGCGGGGGGGCCTCAGAGACCCAGTACTTC. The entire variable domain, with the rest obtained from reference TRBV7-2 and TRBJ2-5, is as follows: GAGVSQSPSNKVTEKGKDVELRCDPISGHTALYWYRQSLGQGLEFLIYFQGNSAPDKSGLPSDRFSAERTGGSVSTLTIQRTQQEDSAVYLCASSFSGGASETQYFGPGTRLLVL.

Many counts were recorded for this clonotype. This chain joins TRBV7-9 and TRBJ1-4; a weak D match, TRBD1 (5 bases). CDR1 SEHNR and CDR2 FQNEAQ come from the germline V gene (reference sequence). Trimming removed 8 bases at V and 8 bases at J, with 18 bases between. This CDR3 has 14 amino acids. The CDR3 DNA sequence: TGTGCCAGCTCAAGTGGAGGGGACGGGGAAAAACTGTTTTTT. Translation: CASSSGGDGEKLFF.

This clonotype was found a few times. The CDR3 DNA follows: TGCGCCAGCAGCCCGGGACAGTTAGACTACAATGAGCAGTTCTTC. Translating it yields CASSPGQLDYNEQFF. The chain recombines TRBV4-1 with TRBJ2-1; 7 positions agree with TRBD1. This CDR3 region has 15 residues. The germline V gene has CDR1 MGHRA and CDR2 YSYEKL. The J segment lost 3 bases and the V segment lost 4 bases, leaving 6 bases of the junction unmatched.

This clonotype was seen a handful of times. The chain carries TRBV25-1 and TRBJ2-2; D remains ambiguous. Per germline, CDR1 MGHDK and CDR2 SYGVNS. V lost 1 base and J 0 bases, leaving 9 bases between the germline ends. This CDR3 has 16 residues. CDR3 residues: CASSESKVTNTGELFF. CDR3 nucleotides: TGTGCCAGCAGTGAATCCAAGGTTACGAACACCGGGGAGCTGTTTTTT. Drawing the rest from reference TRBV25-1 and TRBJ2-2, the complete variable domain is EADIYQTPRYLVIGTGKKITLECSQTMGHDKMYWYQQDPGMELHLIHYSYGVNSTEKGDLSSESTVSRIRTEHFPLTLESARPSHTSQYLCASSESKVTNTGELFFGEGSRLTVL.